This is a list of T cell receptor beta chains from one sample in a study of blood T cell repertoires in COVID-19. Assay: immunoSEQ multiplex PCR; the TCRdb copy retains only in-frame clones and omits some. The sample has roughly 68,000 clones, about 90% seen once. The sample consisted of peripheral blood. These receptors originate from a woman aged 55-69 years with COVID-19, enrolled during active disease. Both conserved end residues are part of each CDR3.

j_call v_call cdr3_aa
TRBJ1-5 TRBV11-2 CASSWGQGANQPQHF
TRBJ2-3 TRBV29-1 CSAHGQGSDTQYF
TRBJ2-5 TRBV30 CAWRASGETQYF
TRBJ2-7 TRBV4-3 CASSQESVAGGSYEQYF
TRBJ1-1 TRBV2 CASSEWDRNTEAFF
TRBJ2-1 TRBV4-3 CASSQENPELGTIYNEQFF
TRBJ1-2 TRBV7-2 CASSLAPGQGYGYTF
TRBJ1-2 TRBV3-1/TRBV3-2 CASSQDPPSPGGYYGYTF
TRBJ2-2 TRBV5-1 CASRLAGELFF
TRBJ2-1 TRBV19 CASRRGGDEQFF
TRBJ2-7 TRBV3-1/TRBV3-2 CASSQVTGMNEQYF